Shown below are 30 T cell receptor beta chains from a single sample sequenced in a study of shared clonotypes between healthy human individuals. Terminally differentiated effector memory CD45RA+ cells were excluded from the naive CD8 cells, which were CD45RO-negative and positively selected for CCR7. The data were produced by immunoSEQ multiplex PCR, yet TCRdb's version contains in-frame clones alone and is incomplete. The table records some 2 million clones, around 96% of them present only once. Sequencing was done on a sample of naive CD8+ T cells sorted from blood. The receptors were sampled from a man aged 18-30 years in good health.

This sequence joins TRBV28 and TRBJ1-6; D might be TRBD1 (5 bases). The CDR3 is 16 amino acids. Trimming took off 1 base at V and 9 bases at J, with 16 bases between the two ends. Looked up from germline, CDR1 is MDHEN and CDR2 is SYDVKM. The CDR3 spells CASSLSNGGVGSPLHF. DNA for the CDR3: TGTGCCAGCAGTTTATCAAACGGAGGGGTAGGTTCACCCCTCCACTTT.

This sequence joins TRBV10-3 and TRBJ2-1; D might be TRBD2 (5 bases). The CDR3 consists of 15 residues. Trimming shortened V by 7 bases and J by 4 bases, and 17 bases separated the two germline ends. CDR1 and CDR2 from the germline V gene are ENHRY and SYGVKD. The CDR3 DNA is TGTGCCATCAACCAGTCACCTAGCAGATACAATGAGCAGTTCTTC. Protein: CAINQSPSRYNEQFF.

The chain has TRBV7-6 and TRBJ1-1; D not certain. There are 13 residues in the CDR3. V was shortened by 4 bases and J by 3 bases, with 9 bases between the two germline ends. CDR1 and CDR2 (germline): SGHVS, FNYEAQ. This CDR3 reads CASSSRVYTEAFF. CDR3 in DNA: TGTGCCAGCAGCTCCAGAGTCTACACTGAAGCTTTCTTT. Supplemented by reference TRBV7-6 and TRBJ1-1, the full variable domain reads GAGVSQSPRYKVTKRGQDVALRCDPISGHVSLYWYRQALGQGPEFLTYFNYEAQQDKSGLPNDRFSAERPEGSISTLTIQRTEQRDSAMYRCASSSRVYTEAFFGQGTRLTVV.

J is TRBJ2-7 and V is TRBV4-1; D is perhaps TRBD2 (5 bases). The germline V gene has CDR1 MGHRA and CDR2 YSYEKL. CDR3 length: 16 residues. V lost 1 base, J lost 2 bases, and 15 bases lay in between. CDR3 in DNA: TGCGCCAGCAGCCAAGGTCGAGGGAATAGTCCCTACGAGCAGTACTTC. Its protein product is CASSQGRGNSPYEQYF.

The V gene is TRBV5-6, the J gene TRBJ2-7; D unclear. Germline V gene lookup returns CDR1 SGHDT and CDR2 YYEEEE. The CDR3 is 13 amino acids. V was cut by 2 bases and J by 3 bases, with 9 bases left in between. DNA of the CDR3: TGTGCCAGCAGCTTCCTCTCCGACTACGAGCAGTACTTC. Its translation: CASSFLSDYEQYF.

The chain's CDR3 is CASSYSTGLAPLHF. CDR3 in DNA: TGTGCCAGCAGCTATAGTACAGGGCTGGCACCCCTCCACTTT. The chain combines TRBV5-6 with TRBJ1-6; tentatively, D is TRBD1 (6 bases). CDR3 size: 14 residues. Between the trimmed V and J ends, which lost 3 bases and 11 bases, there was a span of 15 bases. CDR1 is SGHDT, CDR2 YYEEEE, per germline.

A single count supports this clone. The chain recombines TRBV19 with TRBJ1-2; 7 positions match TRBD1. The CDR3 spans 12 residues. V was pared by 10 bases and J by 6 bases, with 8 bases of the junction left unmatched. The germline V gene has CDR1 LNHDA and CDR2 SQIVND (reference sequence). Here the CDR3 reads CATTDREDGYTF. CDR3 DNA: TGTGCCACAACCGACAGGGAGGATGGCTACACCTTC.

This chain uses TRBV7-6 with TRBJ2-1, with a tentative D call TRBD1 (6 bases). Trimming left V 6 bases short and J 1 base short, with 13 bases between. Germline V lookup: CDR1 SGHVS, CDR2 FNYEAQ. The CDR3 loop spans 15 amino acids. CDR3 protein: CASRGPGESYNEQFF. The CDR3, as DNA: TGTGCCAGCAGGGGACCAGGGGAATCCTACAATGAGCAGTTCTTC. Full variable domain (rest looked up from reference TRBV7-6 and TRBJ2-1): GAGVSQSPRYKVTKRGQDVALRCDPISGHVSLYWYRQALGQGPEFLTYFNYEAQQDKSGLPNDRFSAERPEGSISTLTIQRTEQRDSAMYRCASRGPGESYNEQFFGPGTRLTVL.

This chain links TRBV7-2 with TRBJ2-7, with 12 nucleotides matching TRBD2. V trimming: 4 bases; J trimming: 5 bases; junction bases outside the gene matches: 9. The CDR3 runs to 16 residues. Germline V gene lookup returns CDR1 SGHTA and CDR2 FQGNSA. The CDR3 sequence is CASSSGASGGANEQYF. The CDR3, as DNA: TGTGCCAGCAGCTCTGGCGCTAGCGGGGGGGCCAACGAGCAGTACTTC.

The V call is TRBV2, the J call TRBJ2-7; D uncertain. This CDR3 is built from 15 residues. The germline V and J ends were trimmed by 6 bases and 0 bases, with 15 bases remaining between them. From germline, CDR1 is SNHLY and CDR2 FYNNEI. CDR3 nucleotides: TGTGCCAGCAGACTGGCTCCCGACAACTCCTACGAGCAGTACTTC. Its translation: CASRLAPDNSYEQYF.

Worth noting for this clone: Within the sample, other DNA sequences also encode this same CDR3. The rearrangement uses TRBV5-1 and TRBJ2-7; D is possibly TRBD1 (6 bases). Germline CDR1 is SGHRS and CDR2 is YFSETQ. V was pared by 4 bases and J by 0 bases, with 8 bases between. CDR3 length: 13 residues. The CDR3 sequence: CASSLTGSYEQYF. The CDR3 DNA sequence: TGCGCCAGCAGCCTGACAGGCTCCTACGAGCAGTACTTC. The full variable domain, with the rest looked up from reference TRBV5-1 and TRBJ2-7, is KAGVTQTPRYLIKTRGQQVTLSCSPISGHRSVSWYQQTPGQGLQFLFEYFSETQRNKGNFPGRFSGRQFSNSRSEMNVSTLELGDSALYLCASSLTGSYEQYFGPGTRLTVT.

The chain couples TRBV27 to TRBJ2-7; D ambiguous. This CDR3 is 16 amino acids long. The V gene lost 2 bases and the J gene lost 4 bases, with 18 bases spanning the gap. The germline V gene encodes CDR1 MNHEY and CDR2 SMNVEV (reference sequence). The CDR3 here is CASSLIGQKALYEQYF. The CDR3 coding sequence is TGTGCCAGCAGTTTAATCGGCCAGAAGGCTTTATACGAGCAGTACTTC.

This chain links TRBV7-6 with TRBJ1-1, with D possibly TRBD1 on 5 matching bases. Trimming left V 5 bases short and J 1 base short, with 14 bases between. The CDR3 covers 15 residues. Germline loops: CDR1 SGHVS, CDR2 FNYEAQ. The CDR3 loop reads CASSPGETANTEAFF. In nucleotides, the CDR3 is TGTGCCAGCAGCCCGGGGGAGACAGCGAACACTGAAGCTTTCTTT.

The sample holds a few counts of this clone. This chain joins TRBV6-5 and TRBJ1-2; no clear D. The CDR3 has 11 amino acids. Germline assignment: CDR1 MNHEY and CDR2 SVGAGI. V lost 8 bases and J 1 base, leaving 5 bases between the germline ends. The DNA for the CDR3 is TGTGCCAGCGGGGTTAACTATGGCTACACCTTC. Amino acid sequence: CASGVNYGYTF.

This chain uses TRBV21-1 with TRBJ2-7; the table's D call of TRBD2 was not tested on the DNA. TRBV21-1 is termed a pseudogene. This CDR3 has 15 residues. The DNA of the CDR3 is TGTGCCCCCCTAAGGCCGGGACTAGCCCCCTACGAGCAGTACTTC. This translates into CAPLRPGLAPYEQYF.

V gene TRBV5-3 combines with J gene TRBJ1-5; D possibly corresponds to TRBD1 (6 bases). TRBV5-3 is an ORF for which the function is uncertain. Between the trimmed V and J ends, which lost 4 bases and 0 bases, there was a span of 14 bases. CDR3 length: 16 residues. In DNA, the CDR3 is TGTGCCAGAAGCCACGCAGGGGTCAATAGCAATCAGCCCCAGCATTTT. Its translation: CARSHAGVNSNQPQHF.

V is TRBV9 and J is TRBJ1-3; 8 bases align to TRBD1. V shed 2 bases, J shed 2 bases, and the junction held 12 bases outside the gene matches. This CDR3 has 18 amino acids. The V gene's germline CDR1 is SGDLS and CDR2 YYNGEE. In DNA form, the CDR3 reads TGTGCCAGCAGCGTGGGCCAGGGGGCGCCTTCGCCTGGAAACACCATATATTTT. Residues: CASSVGQGAPSPGNTIYF.

This sequence joins TRBV2 and TRBJ2-7; D gene unclear. Between the trimmed V and J ends, which lost 3 bases and 4 bases, there was a span of 7 bases. The length of the CDR3 is 12 residues. The germline V gene has CDR1 SNHLY and CDR2 FYNNEI. The CDR3 DNA follows: TGTGCCAGCAGTGATACAGTTTACGAGCAGTACTTC. Translation gives CASSDTVYEQYF.

The chain is built from TRBV7-2 and TRBJ2-1; 8 bases are shared with TRBD2. Trimming at V came to 4 bases and at J to 0 bases, leaving 11 bases not matched to a gene. Germline values: CDR1 SGHTA, CDR2 FQGNSA. This CDR3 contains 18 residues. The CDR3 sequence: CASSWDPGLESSYNEQFF. CDR3 nucleotide sequence: TGTGCCAGCAGCTGGGACCCGGGACTAGAAAGCTCCTACAATGAGCAGTTCTTC. Full variable domain (outside the CDR3, taken from reference TRBV7-2 and TRBJ2-1): GAGVSQSPSNKVTEKGKDVELRCDPISGHTALYWYRQSLGQGLEFLIYFQGNSAPDKSGLPSDRFSAERTGGSVSTLTIQRTQQEDSAVYLCASSWDPGLESSYNEQFFGPGTRLTVL.

The genes are TRBV6-5 and TRBJ2-6; D unclear. Between the trimmed V and J ends, which lost 0 bases and 4 bases, there was a span of 7 bases. This CDR3 has 15 residues. Germline CDR1 reads MNHEY; CDR2 reads SVGAGI. For the CDR3, the DNA is TGTGCCAGCAGTTACTCGTGGCTCGGGGCCAACGTCCTGACTTTC. This encodes CASSYSWLGANVLTF.

V gene TRBV5-8 combines with J gene TRBJ1-2; D call uncertain. V lost 5 bases, J lost 8 bases, and 10 bases lay in between. Germline V gene lookup returns CDR1 SGHTS and CDR2 YDEGEE. The CDR3 has 11 residues. The CDR3 nucleotides read TGTGCCAGCAGTCCCATCCGAGGCTACACCTTC. Residues: CASSPIRGYTF.

The chain has TRBV5-1 and TRBJ2-7; perhaps TRBD2 as D (6 bases). Germline CDR1 is SGHRS and CDR2 is YFSETQ. The V and J ends lost 6 bases and 4 bases respectively, with 14 bases between them. The CDR3 loop spans 13 amino acids. The CDR3 DNA reads TGCGCCAGCACCCCGGAGGAGGGTTACGAGCAGTACTTC. Translation gives CASTPEEGYEQYF.

The chain has TRBV28 and TRBJ1-1; 8 bases align to TRBD1. The J segment lost 5 bases and the V segment lost 6 bases, leaving 5 bases of the junction unmatched. The CDR3 sequence is 13 residues long. The germline gives CDR1 MDHEN, CDR2 SYDVKM. The CDR3 loop is CASSLRGRTEAFF. The CDR3 bases are TGTGCCAGCAGCCTCAGGGGGCGGACTGAAGCTTTCTTT. The full variable domain, rest sourced from reference TRBV28 and TRBJ1-1, is DVKVTQSSRYLVKRTGEKVFLECVQDMDHENMFWYRQDPGLGLRLIYFSYDVKMKEKGDIPEGYSVSREKKERFSLILESASTNQTSMYLCASSLRGRTEAFFGQGTRLTVV.

The chain couples TRBV30 to TRBJ2-2; D is unclear. The CDR3 sequence is 15 residues long. From germline, CDR1 is GTSNPN and CDR2 SVGIG (reference sequence). Between the trimmed V and J ends, which lost 3 bases and 7 bases, there was a span of 18 bases. The CDR3 nucleotides are TGTGCCTGGAGCGCGTGGAGACAAGGGATCGGGGAGCTGTTTTTT. Amino acids: CAWSAWRQGIGELFF.

V and J are TRBV5-1 and TRBJ1-6, with D possibly matching TRBD1 (5 bases). Germline V lookup: CDR1 SGHRS, CDR2 YFSETQ. This CDR3 region has 13 residues. The V and J ends lost 8 bases and 5 bases respectively, with 11 bases between them. The CDR3 bases are TGCGCCAGTCGGGGACTCGATAATTCACCCCTCCACTTT. Translated, it gives CASRGLDNSPLHF.

To note about this clone: Other nucleotide sequences in the sample specify the same CDR3. The chain links TRBV2 to TRBJ2-7, with 7 bases lining up with TRBD2. Per germline, CDR1 SNHLY and CDR2 FYNNEI. Trimming took 8 bases from V and 2 from J; bases not matched to a gene: 0. The CDR3 extends over 11 amino acids. CDR3 sequence (DNA): TGTGCCAGCGGGAGGGCCTACGAGCAGTACTTC. Residues: CASGRAYEQYF.

This CDR3 is CAWSGTRGWYEQYF. The CDR3 nucleotides read TGTGCCTGGAGTGGAACGAGGGGCTGGTACGAGCAGTACTTC. The V gene is TRBV30, the J gene TRBJ2-7, with D perhaps matching TRBD1 or TRBD2 (5 bases each). The V gene lost 1 base and the J gene lost 4 bases, with 14 bases spanning the gap. Per germline, CDR1 GTSNPN and CDR2 SVGIG (reference sequence). The CDR3 length is 14 residues.

V gene TRBV28 combines with J gene TRBJ1-5; unclear D gene. V lost 3 bases, J lost 1 base, and 10 bases lay in between. Germline CDR1 reads MDHEN; CDR2 reads SYDVKM. The CDR3 contains 15 residues. CDR3 amino acids: CASSFHMGSNQPQHF. CDR3 coding DNA: TGTGCCAGCAGTTTCCATATGGGAAGCAATCAGCCCCAGCATTTT.

The V and J genes are TRBV6-5 and TRBJ2-1; TRBD1 might be the D (5 bases). Germline V lookup: CDR1 MNHEY, CDR2 SVGAGI. The CDR3 is made up of 11 amino acids. Deletions cut 8 bases from V and 6 bases from J, with 8 bases between. This CDR3 reads CASLQGNEQFF. The CDR3 coding sequence is TGTGCCAGCCTCCAGGGCAATGAGCAGTTCTTC.

As DNA, the CDR3 is TGTGCCAGCAGTGAAGGCGGGCTAGAGCAGTACTTC. Protein sequence: CASSEGGLEQYF. V is TRBV2 and J is TRBJ2-7; tentative D call: TRBD2 (5 bases). The CDR3 covers 12 residues. The germline V gene encodes CDR1 SNHLY and CDR2 FYNNEI. Trimming pared 1 base from V and 7 bases from J, leaving 8 bases between.